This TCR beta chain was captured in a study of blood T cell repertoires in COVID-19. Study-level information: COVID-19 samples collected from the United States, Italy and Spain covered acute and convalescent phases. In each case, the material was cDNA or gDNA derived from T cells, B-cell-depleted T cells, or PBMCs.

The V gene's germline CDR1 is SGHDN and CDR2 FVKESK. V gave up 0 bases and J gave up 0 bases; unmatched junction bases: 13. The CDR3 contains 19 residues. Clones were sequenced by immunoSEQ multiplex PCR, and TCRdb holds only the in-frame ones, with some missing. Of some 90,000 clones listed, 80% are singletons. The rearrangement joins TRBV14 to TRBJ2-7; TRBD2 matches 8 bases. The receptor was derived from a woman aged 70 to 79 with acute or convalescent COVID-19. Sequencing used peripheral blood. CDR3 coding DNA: TGTGCCAGCAGCCAAGATAAGGGAGGAGTAGCGGGATACTCCTACGAGCAGTACTTC. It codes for CASSQDKGGVAGYSYEQYF. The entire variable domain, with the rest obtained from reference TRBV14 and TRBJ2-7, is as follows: EAGVTQFPSHSVIEKGQTVTLRCDPISGHDNLYWYRRVMGKEIKFLLHFVKESKQDESGMPNNRFLAERTGGTYSTLKVQPAELEDSGVYFCASSQDKGGVAGYSYEQYFGPGTRLTVT.